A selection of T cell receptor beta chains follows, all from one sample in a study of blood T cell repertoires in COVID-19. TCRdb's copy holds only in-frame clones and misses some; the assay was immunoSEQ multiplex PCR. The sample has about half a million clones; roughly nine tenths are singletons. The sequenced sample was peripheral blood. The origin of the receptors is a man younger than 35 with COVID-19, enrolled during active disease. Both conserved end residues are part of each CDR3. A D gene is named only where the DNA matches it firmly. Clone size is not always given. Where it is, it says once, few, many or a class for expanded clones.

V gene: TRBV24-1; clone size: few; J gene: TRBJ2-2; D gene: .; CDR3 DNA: TGTGCCACCAGGAGGACTGGGGGCAGGAACACCGGGGAGCTGTTTTTT; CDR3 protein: CATRRTGGRNTGELFF
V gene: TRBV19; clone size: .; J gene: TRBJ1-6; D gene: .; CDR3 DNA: TGTGCCAGTAGTATAACCCTCGCTGGACAGTCGTTGAATTCACCCCTCCACTTT; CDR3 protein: CASSITLAGQSLNSPLHF
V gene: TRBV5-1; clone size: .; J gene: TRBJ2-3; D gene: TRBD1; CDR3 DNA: TGCGCCAGCAGCCCCCGGGACAGGACTAGCACAGATACGCAGTATTTT; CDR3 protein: CASSPRDRTSTDTQYF
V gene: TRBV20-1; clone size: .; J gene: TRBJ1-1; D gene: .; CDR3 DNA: TGCAGTGGGCGGGGGAACACTGAAGCTTTCTTT; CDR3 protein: CSGRGNTEAFF
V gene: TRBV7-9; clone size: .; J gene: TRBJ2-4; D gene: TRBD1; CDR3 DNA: TGTGCCAGCAGCTTAGAGACAACAGGGGACATTCAGTACTTC; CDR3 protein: CASSLETTGDIQYF
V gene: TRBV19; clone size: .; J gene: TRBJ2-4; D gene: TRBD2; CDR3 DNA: TGTGCCAGTAGTATCGGGACTAGCGGTCCCAAAAACATTCAGTACTTC; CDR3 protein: CASSIGTSGPKNIQYF
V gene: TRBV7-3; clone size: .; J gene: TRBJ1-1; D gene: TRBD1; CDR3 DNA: TGTGCCAGCAGCCCTATGGGCCAGGGGGGCGCTTTCTTT; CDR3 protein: CASSPMGQGGAFF
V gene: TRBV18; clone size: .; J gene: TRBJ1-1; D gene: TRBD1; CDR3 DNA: TGTGCCAGCTCACCGATGACAGGGACTAACACTGAAGCTTTCTTT; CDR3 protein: CASSPMTGTNTEAFF
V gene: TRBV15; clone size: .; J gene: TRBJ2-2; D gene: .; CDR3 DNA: TGTGCCACCAGCAGAGAACCCAGCGGGGAGCTGTTTTTT; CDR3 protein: CATSREPSGELFF
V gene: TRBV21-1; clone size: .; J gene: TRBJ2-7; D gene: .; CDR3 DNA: TGTGCCAGCAGCAAAAAGGAAACAGGGGAATTCTACGAGCAGTACTTC; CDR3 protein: CASSKKETGEFYEQYF
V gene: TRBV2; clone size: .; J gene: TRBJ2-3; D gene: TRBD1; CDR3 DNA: TGTGCCAGCAGTCCCGGACAGGCAGATACGCAGTATTTT; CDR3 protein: CASSPGQADTQYF
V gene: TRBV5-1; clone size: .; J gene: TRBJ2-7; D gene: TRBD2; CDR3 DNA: TGCGCCAGCAGCTCCCGGGACGGCCGGACTAGCGGGGTTTTCGTGCAGTACTTC; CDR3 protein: CASSSRDGRTSGVFVQYF
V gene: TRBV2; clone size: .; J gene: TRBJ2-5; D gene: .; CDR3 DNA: TGTGCCAGCAGTGGGGAGGCACGAGAGACCCAGTACTTC; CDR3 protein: CASSGEARETQYF
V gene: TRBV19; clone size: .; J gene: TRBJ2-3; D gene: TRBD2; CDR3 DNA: TGTGCCGCGGGGGGAGGTGGGAGTGGGAATACGCAGTATTTT; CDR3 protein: CAAGGGGSGNTQYF